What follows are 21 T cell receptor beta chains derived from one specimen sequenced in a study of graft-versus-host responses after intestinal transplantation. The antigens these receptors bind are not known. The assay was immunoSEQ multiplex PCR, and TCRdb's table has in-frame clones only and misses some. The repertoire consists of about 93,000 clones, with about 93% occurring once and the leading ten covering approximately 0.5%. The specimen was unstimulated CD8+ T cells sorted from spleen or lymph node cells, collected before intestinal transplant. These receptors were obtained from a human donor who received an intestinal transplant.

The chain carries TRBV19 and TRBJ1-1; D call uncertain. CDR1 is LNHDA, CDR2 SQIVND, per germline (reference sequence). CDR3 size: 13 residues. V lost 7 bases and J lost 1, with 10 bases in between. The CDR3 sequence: CASNTVANTEAFF. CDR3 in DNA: TGTGCCAGTAATACGGTCGCGAACACTGAAGCTTTCTTT.

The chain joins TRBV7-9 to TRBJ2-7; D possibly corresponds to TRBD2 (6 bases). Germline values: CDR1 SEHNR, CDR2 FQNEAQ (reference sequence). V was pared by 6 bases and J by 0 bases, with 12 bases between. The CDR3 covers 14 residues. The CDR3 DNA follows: TGTGCCAGCAGTTCCGGGAGCCACTCCTACGAGCAGTACTTC. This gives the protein CASSSGSHSYEQYF.

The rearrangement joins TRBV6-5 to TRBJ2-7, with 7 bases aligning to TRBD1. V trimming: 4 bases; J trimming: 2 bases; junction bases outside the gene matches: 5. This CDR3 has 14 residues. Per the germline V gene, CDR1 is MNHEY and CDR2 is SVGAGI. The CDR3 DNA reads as TGTGCCAGCAGTTCGACAGGGATCCCCTACGAGCAGTACTTC. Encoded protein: CASSSTGIPYEQYF.

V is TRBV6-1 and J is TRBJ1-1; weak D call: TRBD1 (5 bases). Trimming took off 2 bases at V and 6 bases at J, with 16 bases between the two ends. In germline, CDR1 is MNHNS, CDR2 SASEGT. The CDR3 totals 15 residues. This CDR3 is CASSESSGRSPEAFF. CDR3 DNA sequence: TGTGCCAGCAGTGAATCATCAGGGAGGAGCCCTGAAGCTTTCTTT.

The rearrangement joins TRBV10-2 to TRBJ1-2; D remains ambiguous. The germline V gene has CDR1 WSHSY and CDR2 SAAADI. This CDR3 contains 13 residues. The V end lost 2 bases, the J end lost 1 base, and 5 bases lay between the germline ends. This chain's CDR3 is CASSERSNYGYTF. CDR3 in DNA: TGCGCCAGCAGTGAGCGTAGTAACTATGGCTACACCTTC.

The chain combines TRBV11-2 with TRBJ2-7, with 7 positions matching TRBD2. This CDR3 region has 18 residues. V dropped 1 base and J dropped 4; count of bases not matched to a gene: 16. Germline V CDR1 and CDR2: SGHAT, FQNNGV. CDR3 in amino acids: CASSLGVSGLLWNYEQYF. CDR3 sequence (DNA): TGTGCCAGCAGCTTAGGGGTTAGCGGGCTTTTGTGGAATTACGAGCAGTACTTC.

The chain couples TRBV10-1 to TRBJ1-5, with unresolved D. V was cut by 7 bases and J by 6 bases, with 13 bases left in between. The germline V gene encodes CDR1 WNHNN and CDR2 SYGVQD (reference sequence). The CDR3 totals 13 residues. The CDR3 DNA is TGCGCCAGCACTAAGCTACGGGGTCAGCCCCAGCATTTT. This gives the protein CASTKLRGQPQHF.

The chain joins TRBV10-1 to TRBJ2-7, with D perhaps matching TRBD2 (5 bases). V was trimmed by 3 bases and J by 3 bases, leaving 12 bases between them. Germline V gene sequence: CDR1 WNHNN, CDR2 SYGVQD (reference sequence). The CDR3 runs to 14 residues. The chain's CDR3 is CASSDTTRSYEQYF. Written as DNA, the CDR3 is TGCGCCAGCAGTGATACAACTAGAAGCTACGAGCAGTACTTC.

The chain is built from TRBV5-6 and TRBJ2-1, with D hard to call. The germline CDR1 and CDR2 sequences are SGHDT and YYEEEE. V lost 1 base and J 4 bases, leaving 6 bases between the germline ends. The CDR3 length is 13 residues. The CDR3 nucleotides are TGTGCCAGCAGCTTGTCCCTTTACAATGAGCAGTTCTTC. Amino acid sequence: CASSLSLYNEQFF.

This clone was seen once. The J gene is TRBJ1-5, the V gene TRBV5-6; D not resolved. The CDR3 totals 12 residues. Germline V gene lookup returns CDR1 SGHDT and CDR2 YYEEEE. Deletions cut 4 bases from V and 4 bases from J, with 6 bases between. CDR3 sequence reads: CASSPRNQPQHF. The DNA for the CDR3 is TGTGCCAGCAGCCCCCGGAATCAGCCCCAGCATTTT. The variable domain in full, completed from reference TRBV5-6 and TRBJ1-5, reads DAGVTQSPTHLIKTRGQQVTLRCSPKSGHDTVSWYQQALGQGPQFIFQYYEEEERQRGNFPDRFSGHQFPNYSSELNVNALLLGDSALYLCASSPRNQPQHFGDGTRLSIL.

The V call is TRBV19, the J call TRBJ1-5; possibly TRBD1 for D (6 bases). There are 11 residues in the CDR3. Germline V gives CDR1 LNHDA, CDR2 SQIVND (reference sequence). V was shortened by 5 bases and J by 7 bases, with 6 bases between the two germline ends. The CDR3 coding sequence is TGTGCCAGTAGTGGGGGCCAGCCCCAGCATTTT. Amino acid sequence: CASSGGQPQHF. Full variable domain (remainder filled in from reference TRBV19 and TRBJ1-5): DGGITQSPKYLFRKEGQNVTLSCEQNLNHDAMYWYRQDPGQGLRLIYYSQIVNDFQKGDIAEGYSVSREKKESFPLTVTSAQKNPTAFYLCASSGGQPQHFGDGTRLSIL.

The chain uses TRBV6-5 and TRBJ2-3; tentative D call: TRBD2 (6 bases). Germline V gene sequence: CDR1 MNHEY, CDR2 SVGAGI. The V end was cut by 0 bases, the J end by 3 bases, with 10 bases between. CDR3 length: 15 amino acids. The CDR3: CASSYSVGGTDTQYF. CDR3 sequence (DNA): TGTGCCAGCAGTTACTCGGTCGGGGGAACAGATACGCAGTATTTT.

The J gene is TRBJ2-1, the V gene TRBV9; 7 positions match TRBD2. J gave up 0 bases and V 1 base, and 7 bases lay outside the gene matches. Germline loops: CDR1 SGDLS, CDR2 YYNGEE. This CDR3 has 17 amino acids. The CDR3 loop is CASSVWASGSSYNEQFF. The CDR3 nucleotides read TGTGCCAGCAGCGTATGGGCTAGCGGAAGCTCCTACAATGAGCAGTTCTTC.

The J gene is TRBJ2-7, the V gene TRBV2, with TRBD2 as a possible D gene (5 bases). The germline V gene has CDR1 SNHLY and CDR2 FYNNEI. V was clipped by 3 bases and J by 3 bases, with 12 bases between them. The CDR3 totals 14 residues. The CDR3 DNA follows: TGTGCCAGCAGTGATATGCTAGCCCACTACGAGCAGTACTTC. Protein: CASSDMLAHYEQYF.

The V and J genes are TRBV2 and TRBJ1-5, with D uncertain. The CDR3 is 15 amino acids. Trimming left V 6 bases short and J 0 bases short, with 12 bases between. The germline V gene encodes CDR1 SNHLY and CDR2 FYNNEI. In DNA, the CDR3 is TGTGCCAGCAGACCCACGGGGATTAGCAATCAGCCCCAGCATTTT. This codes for CASRPTGISNQPQHF.

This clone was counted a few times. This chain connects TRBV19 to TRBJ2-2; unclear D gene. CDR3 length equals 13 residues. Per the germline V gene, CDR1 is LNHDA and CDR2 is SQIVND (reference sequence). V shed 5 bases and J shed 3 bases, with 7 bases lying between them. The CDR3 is CASSWQYTGELFF. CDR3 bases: TGTGCCAGTAGTTGGCAGTACACCGGGGAGCTGTTTTTT.

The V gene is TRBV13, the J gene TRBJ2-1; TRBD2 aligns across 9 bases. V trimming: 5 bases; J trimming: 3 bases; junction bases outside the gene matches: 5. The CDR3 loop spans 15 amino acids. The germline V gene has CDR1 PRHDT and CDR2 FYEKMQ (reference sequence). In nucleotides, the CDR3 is TGTGCCAGCAGCCCAGGACTAGCGAGCTACAATGAGCAGTTCTTC. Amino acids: CASSPGLASYNEQFF.

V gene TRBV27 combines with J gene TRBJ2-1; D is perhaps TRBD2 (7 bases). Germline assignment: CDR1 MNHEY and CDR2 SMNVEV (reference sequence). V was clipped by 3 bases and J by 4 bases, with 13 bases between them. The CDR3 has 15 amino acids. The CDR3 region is CASSFGGGVYNEQFF. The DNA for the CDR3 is TGTGCCAGCAGTTTTGGCGGGGGCGTATACAATGAGCAGTTCTTC.

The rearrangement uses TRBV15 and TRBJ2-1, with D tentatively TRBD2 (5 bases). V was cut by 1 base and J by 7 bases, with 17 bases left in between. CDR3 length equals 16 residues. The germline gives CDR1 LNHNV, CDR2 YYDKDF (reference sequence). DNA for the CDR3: TGTGCCACCAGCAGAGTAGCGAAAATTCCCCCTAATGAGCAGTTCTTC. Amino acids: CATSRVAKIPPNEQFF.

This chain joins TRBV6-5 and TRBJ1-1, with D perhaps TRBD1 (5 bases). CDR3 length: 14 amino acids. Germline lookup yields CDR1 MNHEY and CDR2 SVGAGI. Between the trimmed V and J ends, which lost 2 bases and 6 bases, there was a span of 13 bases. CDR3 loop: CASSYRQLGSEAFF. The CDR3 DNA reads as TGTGCCAGCAGTTACCGACAGTTGGGGTCTGAAGCTTTCTTT.

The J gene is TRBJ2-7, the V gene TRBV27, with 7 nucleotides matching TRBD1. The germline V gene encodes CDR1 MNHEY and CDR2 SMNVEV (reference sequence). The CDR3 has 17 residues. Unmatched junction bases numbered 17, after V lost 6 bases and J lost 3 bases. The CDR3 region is CASSSLFPGQSLYEQYF. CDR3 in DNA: TGTGCCAGCAGCTCATTATTCCCGGGACAGAGTCTCTACGAGCAGTACTTC.